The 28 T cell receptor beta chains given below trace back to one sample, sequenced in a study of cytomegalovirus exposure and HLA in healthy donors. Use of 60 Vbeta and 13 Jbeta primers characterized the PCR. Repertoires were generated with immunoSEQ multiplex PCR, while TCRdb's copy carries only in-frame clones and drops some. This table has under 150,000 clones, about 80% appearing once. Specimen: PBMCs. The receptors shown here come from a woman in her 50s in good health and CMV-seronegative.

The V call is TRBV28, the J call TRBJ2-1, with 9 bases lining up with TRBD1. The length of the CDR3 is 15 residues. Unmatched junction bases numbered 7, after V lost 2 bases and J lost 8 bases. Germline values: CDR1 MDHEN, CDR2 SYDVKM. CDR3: CASSLHGQGPDEQFF. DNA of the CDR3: TGTGCCAGCAGTTTACATGGACAGGGGCCCGATGAGCAGTTCTTC.

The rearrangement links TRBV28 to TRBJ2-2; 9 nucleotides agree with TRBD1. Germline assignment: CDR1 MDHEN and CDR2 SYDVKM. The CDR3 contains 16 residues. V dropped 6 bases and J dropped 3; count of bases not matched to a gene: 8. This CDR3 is CASSAPGQGHTGELFF. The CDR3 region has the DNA TGTGCCAGCAGCGCACCGGGACAGGGCCACACCGGGGAGCTGTTTTTT.

The CDR3: CAWSLGLAGEKQYF. In nucleotides, the CDR3 is TGTGCCTGGAGCCTGGGACTAGCGGGAGAGAAGCAGTACTTC. The rearrangement uses TRBV30 and TRBJ2-7; 14 nucleotides line up with TRBD2. The CDR3 is 14 residues long. V dropped 3 bases and J dropped 8; count of bases not matched to a gene: 6. The V gene's germline CDR1 is GTSNPN and CDR2 SVGIG (reference sequence).

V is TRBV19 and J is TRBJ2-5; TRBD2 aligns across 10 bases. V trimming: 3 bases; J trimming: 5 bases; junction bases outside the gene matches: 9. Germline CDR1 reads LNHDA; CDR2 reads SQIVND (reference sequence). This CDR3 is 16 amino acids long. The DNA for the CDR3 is TGTGCCAGTAGTATGGGTGCTAGCGGGAGAGGGGAGACCCAGTACTTC. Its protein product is CASSMGASGRGETQYF.

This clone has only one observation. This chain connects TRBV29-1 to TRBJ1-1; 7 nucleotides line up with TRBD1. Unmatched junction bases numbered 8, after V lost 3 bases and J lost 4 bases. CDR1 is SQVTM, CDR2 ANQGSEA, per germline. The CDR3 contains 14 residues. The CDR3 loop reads CSVDLDRVPTEAFF. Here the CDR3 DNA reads TGCAGCGTTGATCTCGACAGGGTTCCCACTGAAGCTTTCTTT.

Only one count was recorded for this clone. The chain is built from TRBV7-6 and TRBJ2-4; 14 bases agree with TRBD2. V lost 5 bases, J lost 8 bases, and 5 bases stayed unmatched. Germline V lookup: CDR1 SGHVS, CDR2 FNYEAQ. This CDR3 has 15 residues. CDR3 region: CASSVGTSGSDIQYF. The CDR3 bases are TGTGCCAGCAGCGTAGGGACTAGCGGGAGCGACATTCAGTACTTC.

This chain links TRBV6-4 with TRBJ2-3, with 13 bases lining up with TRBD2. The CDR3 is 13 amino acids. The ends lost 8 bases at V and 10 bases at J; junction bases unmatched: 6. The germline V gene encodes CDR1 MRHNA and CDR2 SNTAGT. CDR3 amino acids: CASGGTSGTPQYF. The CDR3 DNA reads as TGTGCCAGCGGCGGGACTAGCGGGACTCCGCAGTATTTT.

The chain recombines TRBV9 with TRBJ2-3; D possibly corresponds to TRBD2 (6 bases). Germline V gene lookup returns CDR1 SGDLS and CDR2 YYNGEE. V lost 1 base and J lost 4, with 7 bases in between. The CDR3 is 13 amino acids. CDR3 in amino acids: CASSVSGADTQYF. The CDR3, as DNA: TGTGCCAGCAGCGTATCGGGAGCAGATACGCAGTATTTT.

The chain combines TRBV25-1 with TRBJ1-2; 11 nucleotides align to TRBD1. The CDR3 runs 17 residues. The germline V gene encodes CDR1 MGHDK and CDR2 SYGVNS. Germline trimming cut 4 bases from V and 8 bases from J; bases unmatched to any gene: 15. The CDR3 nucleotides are TGTGCCAGCAGTGGGAGATTCTGGGGACAGGGGGTACGCGGCTACACCTTC. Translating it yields CASSGRFWGQGVRGYTF.

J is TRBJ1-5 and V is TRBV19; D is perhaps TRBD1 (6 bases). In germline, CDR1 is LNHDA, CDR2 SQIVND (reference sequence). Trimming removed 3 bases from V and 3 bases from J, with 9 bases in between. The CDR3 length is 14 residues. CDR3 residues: CASSITGPNQPQHF. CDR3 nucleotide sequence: TGTGCCAGTAGTATTACAGGGCCCAATCAGCCCCAGCATTTT.

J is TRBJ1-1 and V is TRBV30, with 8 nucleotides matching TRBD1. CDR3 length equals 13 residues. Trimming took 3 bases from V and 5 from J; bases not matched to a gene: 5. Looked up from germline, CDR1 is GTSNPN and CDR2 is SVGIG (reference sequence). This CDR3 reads CAWSLDRGTEAFF. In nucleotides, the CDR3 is TGTGCCTGGAGCCTCGACAGGGGAACTGAAGCTTTCTTT.

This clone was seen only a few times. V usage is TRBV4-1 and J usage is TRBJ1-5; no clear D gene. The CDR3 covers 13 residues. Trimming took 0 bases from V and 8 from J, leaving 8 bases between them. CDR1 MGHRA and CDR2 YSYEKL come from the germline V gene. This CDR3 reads CASSQDGREPQHF. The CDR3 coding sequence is TGCGCCAGCAGCCAAGATGGGAGAGAGCCCCAGCATTTT.

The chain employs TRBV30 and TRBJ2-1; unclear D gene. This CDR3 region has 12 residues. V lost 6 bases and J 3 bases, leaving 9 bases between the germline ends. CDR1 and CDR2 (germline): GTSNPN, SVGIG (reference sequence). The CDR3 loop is CACSAGYNEQFF. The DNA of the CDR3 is TGTGCCTGCTCGGCAGGCTACAATGAGCAGTTCTTC.

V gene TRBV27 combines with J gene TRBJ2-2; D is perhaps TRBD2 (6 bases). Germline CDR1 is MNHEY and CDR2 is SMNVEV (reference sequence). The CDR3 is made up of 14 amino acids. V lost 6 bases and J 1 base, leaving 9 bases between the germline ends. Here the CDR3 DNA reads TGTGCCAGCAGGAGGCGGGGGAACACCGGGGAGCTGTTTTTT. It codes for CASRRRGNTGELFF.

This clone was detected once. This CDR3 is CASVGGDWSTEAFF. CDR3 DNA sequence: TGTGCCAGCGTGGGGGGGGATTGGAGTACTGAAGCTTTCTTT. This chain connects TRBV27 to TRBJ1-1; TRBD1 is a possible D gene (5 bases). The CDR3 has 14 residues. CDR1 is MNHEY and CDR2 is SMNVEV in the germline V gene (reference sequence). V gave up 8 bases and J gave up 5 bases, with 18 bases separating them.

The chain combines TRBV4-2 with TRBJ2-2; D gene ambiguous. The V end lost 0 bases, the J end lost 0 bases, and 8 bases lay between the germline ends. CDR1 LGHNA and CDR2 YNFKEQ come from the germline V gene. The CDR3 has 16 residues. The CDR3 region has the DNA TGTGCCAGCAGCCAAGAGAATGCAGCGAACACCGGGGAGCTGTTTTTT. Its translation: CASSQENAANTGELFF.

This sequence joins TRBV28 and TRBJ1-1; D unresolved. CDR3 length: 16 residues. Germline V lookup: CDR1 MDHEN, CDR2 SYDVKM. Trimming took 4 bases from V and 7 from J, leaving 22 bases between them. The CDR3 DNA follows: TGTGCCAGCAGTTCCAGAAACGCAGAGGATAGCGGTGAAGCTTTCTTT. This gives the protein CASSSRNAEDSGEAFF. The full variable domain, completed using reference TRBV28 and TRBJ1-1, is DVKVTQSSRYLVKRTGEKVFLECVQDMDHENMFWYRQDPGLGLRLIYFSYDVKMKEKGDIPEGYSVSREKKERFSLILESASTNQTSMYLCASSSRNAEDSGEAFFGQGTRLTVV.

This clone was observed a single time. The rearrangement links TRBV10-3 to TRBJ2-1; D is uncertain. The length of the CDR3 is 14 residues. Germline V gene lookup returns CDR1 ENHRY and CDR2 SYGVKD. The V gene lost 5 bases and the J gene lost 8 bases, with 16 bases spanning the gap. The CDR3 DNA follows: TGTGCCATCAGTCCAGCCCCCCGAGGCGATGAGCAGTTCTTC. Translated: CAISPAPRGDEQFF.

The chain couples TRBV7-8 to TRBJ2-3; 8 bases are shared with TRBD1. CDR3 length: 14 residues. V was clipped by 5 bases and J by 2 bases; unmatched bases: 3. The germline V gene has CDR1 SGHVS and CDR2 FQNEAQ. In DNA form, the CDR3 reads TGTGCCAGCAGCCCTCAGGGGGCCACAGATACGCAGTATTTT. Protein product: CASSPQGATDTQYF.

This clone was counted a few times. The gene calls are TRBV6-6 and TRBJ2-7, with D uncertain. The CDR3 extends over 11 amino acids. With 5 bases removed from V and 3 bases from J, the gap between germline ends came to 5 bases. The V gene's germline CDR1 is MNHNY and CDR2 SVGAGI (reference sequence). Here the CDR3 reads CASSPRYEQYF. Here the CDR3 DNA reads TGTGCCAGCAGTCCCCGCTACGAGCAGTACTTC.

CDR3 residues: CASSTRQGAETQYF. In nucleotides, the CDR3 is TGTGCCAGCAGCACCCGACAGGGGGCAGAGACCCAGTACTTC. V usage is TRBV9 and J usage is TRBJ2-5; the match to TRBD1 covers 10 bases. Germline values: CDR1 SGDLS, CDR2 YYNGEE. The CDR3 is 14 residues long. Trimming cost V 4 bases and J 4 bases; bases outside gene matches: 4.

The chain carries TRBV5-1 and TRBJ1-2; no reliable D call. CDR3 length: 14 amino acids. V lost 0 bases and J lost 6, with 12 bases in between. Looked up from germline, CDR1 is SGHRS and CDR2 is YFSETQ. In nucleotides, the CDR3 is TGCGCCAGCAGCTTGGGCAGGCCTTCGGATGGCTACACCTTC. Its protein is CASSLGRPSDGYTF.

The DNA for the CDR3 is TGTGCCTGGAGTGTAGTCCAGGGGTCCACCGGGGAGCTGTTTTTT. Residues: CAWSVVQGSTGELFF. The rearrangement joins TRBV30 to TRBJ2-2; TRBD1 is a possible D gene (6 bases). The V gene lost 0 bases and the J gene lost 4 bases, with 12 bases spanning the gap. The CDR3 consists of 15 residues. The V gene's germline CDR1 is GTSNPN and CDR2 SVGIG (reference sequence).

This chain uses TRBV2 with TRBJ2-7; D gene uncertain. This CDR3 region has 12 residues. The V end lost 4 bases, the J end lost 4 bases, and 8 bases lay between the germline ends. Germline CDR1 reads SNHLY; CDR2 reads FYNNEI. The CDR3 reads CASSAGTYEQYF. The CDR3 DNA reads TGTGCCAGCAGTGCAGGAACTTACGAGCAGTACTTC.

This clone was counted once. The CDR3 is CATSRAGLAPNV. The DNA for the CDR3 is TGTGCCACCAGCAGAGCGGGACTAGCACCTAACGTC. The chain carries TRBV15 and TRBJ2-7, with 9 nucleotides matching TRBD2. The germline V gene encodes CDR1 LNHNV and CDR2 YYDKDF (reference sequence). The CDR3 loop spans 12 amino acids.

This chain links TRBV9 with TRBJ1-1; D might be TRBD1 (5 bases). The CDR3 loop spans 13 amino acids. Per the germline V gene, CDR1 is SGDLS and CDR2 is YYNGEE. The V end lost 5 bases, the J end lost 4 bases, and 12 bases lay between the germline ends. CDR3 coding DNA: TGTGCCAGCAGACCTAGGGGCGGCACTGAAGCTTTCTTT. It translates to CASRPRGGTEAFF.

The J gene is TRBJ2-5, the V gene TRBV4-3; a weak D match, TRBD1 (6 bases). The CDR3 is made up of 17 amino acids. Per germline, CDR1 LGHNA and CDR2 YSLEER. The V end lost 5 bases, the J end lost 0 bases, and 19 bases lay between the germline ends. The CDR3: CASSKSPSTGDQETQYF. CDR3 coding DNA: TGCGCCAGCAGCAAGTCCCCCTCGACAGGCGACCAAGAGACCCAGTACTTC.

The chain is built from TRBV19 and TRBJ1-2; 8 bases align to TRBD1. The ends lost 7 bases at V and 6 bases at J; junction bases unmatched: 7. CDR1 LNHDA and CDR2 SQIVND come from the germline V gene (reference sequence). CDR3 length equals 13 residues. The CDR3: CASTLDRVDGYTF. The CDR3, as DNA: TGTGCCAGTACCTTGGACAGGGTTGATGGCTACACCTTC.